The 11 T cell receptor beta chains given below trace back to one sample, sequenced in a study of T cell responses to AZD1222 COVID-19 vaccine (dated by TCRdb to the early 2020s). Interpreted using the paper, the time point label stands for: about 28 days (+/-7) after the second vaccine dose. The library was obtained by the immunoSEQ multiplex PCR assay. Not all clones reach the TCRdb copy of this immuneACCESS table, which keeps in-frame sequences only. Checked studies attribute under half of the gap to unresolved V genes and leave the rest unexplained. In all, the sample holds 120,000 to 150,000 clones, and roughly nine tenths of those were seen once. In total, the top ten clones hold 1.5% to 2% of the sample. Material: peripheral blood, obtained 28 days after the second AZD1222 dose. These receptors were collected from an adult who received the AZD1222 COVID-19 vaccine.

The CDR3 sequence: CASSLRGAGTGELFF. The DNA of the CDR3 is TGTGCCAGCAGTTTACGGGGGGCTGGGACCGGGGAGCTGTTTTTT. V is TRBV28 and J is TRBJ2-2; possibly TRBD2 for D (7 bases). This CDR3 comprises 15 residues. Per the germline V gene, CDR1 is MDHEN and CDR2 is SYDVKM. V was shortened by 2 bases and J by 5 bases, with 12 bases between the two germline ends.

The chain recombines TRBV7-9 with TRBJ2-7; 8 nucleotides agree with TRBD2. Trimming at V came to 4 bases and at J to 0 bases, leaving 11 bases not matched to a gene. The V gene's germline CDR1 is SEHNR and CDR2 FQNEAQ (reference sequence). The CDR3 loop spans 17 amino acids. The DNA of the CDR3 is TGTGCCAGCAGCTCACCGGGGGGCGGGAGGAGCTCCTACGAGCAGTACTTC. Translation gives CASSSPGGGRSSYEQYF.

The rearrangement uses TRBV2 and TRBJ1-1, with 8 nucleotides matching TRBD1. This CDR3 contains 12 residues. Germline trimming cut 6 bases from V and 10 bases from J; bases unmatched to any gene: 7. Germline V CDR1 and CDR2: SNHLY, FYNNEI. CDR3 in amino acids: CASRNDRGGAFF. CDR3 nucleotides: TGTGCCAGCAGGAATGACAGGGGAGGAGCTTTCTTT.

The chain combines TRBV2 with TRBJ1-2, with D hard to call. V was shortened by 4 bases and J by 2 bases, with 8 bases between the two germline ends. The CDR3 is made up of 13 amino acids. CDR1 is SNHLY, CDR2 FYNNEI, per germline. CDR3 in DNA: TGTGCCAGCAGTGGCGGCAGAAACTATGGCTACACCTTC. This encodes CASSGGRNYGYTF.

J is TRBJ2-1 and V is TRBV6-4; 9 bases are shared with TRBD2. The CDR3 runs to 13 residues. The V segment lost 8 bases and the J segment 9 bases; nucleotides outside the gene matches: 8. Germline V gene sequence: CDR1 MRHNA, CDR2 SNTAGT. CDR3 region: CASSALAGSEQFF. As DNA, the CDR3 is TGTGCCAGCTCTGCACTAGCGGGCAGTGAGCAGTTCTTC.

The CDR3 region is CASSTEMTVPGANVLTF. In nucleotides, the CDR3 is TGTGCCAGCAGTACAGAGATGACGGTCCCTGGGGCCAACGTCCTGACTTTC. The V gene is TRBV6-2 or TRBV6-3, the J gene TRBJ2-6; D ambiguous. Trimming removed 5 bases from V and 2 bases from J, with 16 bases in between. This CDR3 has 17 amino acids. The germline V gene has CDR1 MNHEY and CDR2 SVGEGT.

In this sample, this clone turned up a few times. The CDR3 coding sequence is TGCGCCAGCAGCCCGTCGGTCACCAACTATGGCTACACCTTC. Translated: CASSPSVTNYGYTF. The chain uses TRBV4-1 and TRBJ1-2, with no clear D. With 4 bases removed from V and 2 bases from J, the gap between germline ends came to 11 bases. CDR1 MGHRA and CDR2 YSYEKL come from the germline V gene. The CDR3 runs to 14 residues.

The chain joins TRBV6-1 to TRBJ1-5; no firm D call. The CDR3 runs 12 residues. In germline, CDR1 is MNHNS, CDR2 SASEGT. V gave up 2 bases and J gave up 5 bases, with 4 bases separating them. The CDR3 region is CASSEPHQPQHF. The CDR3 region has the DNA TGTGCCAGCAGTGAACCCCATCAGCCCCAGCATTTT.

This chain links TRBV5-6 with TRBJ1-6, with D perhaps TRBD1 (5 bases). CDR1 SGHDT and CDR2 YYEEEE come from the germline V gene. The V end lost 3 bases, the J end lost 7 bases, and 14 bases lay between the germline ends. The CDR3 covers 15 residues. The chain's CDR3 is CASSSQGGGNSPLHF. CDR3 DNA: TGTGCCAGCAGCTCCCAAGGCGGGGGAAATTCACCCCTCCACTTT.

V and J are TRBV5-1 and TRBJ1-4; unclear D gene. CDR3 length equals 15 residues. Trimming shortened V by 5 bases and J by 2 bases, and 13 bases separated the two germline ends. Germline V gene sequence: CDR1 SGHRS, CDR2 YFSETQ. Written as DNA, the CDR3 is TGCGCCAGCAGGTCGGATCAGTCTACTAATGAAAAACTGTTTTTT. This codes for CASRSDQSTNEKLFF.

This chain uses TRBV19 with TRBJ2-2; D is undetermined. The CDR3 has 16 residues. The V gene's germline CDR1 is LNHDA and CDR2 SQIVND (reference sequence). Trimming removed 3 bases from V and 4 bases from J, with 15 bases in between. The CDR3 spells CASSIPRRGSTGELFF. In DNA form, the CDR3 reads TGTGCCAGTAGTATTCCGCGGCGCGGTTCCACCGGGGAGCTGTTTTTT.